This T cell receptor (beta chain) was captured in a study of T cells after posttransplantation cyclophosphamide. Study-wide points: After PTCy, TRB diversity resembled that of CNI/methotrexate controls. Donor-recipient repertoire similarity was low at 1-2 months, rising over year one.

This clone was seen repeatedly, ten times or more. The antigen is unknown. Sequencing used immunoSEQ multiplex PCR; TCRdb keeps in-frame clones, though not all of them. Recorded here are over 45,000 clones, none singletons. Sample: PBMCs. This sequence originates from a man in his forties or fifties in good health, CMV-negative, and a related stem cell transplant donor.

This CDR3 is CASSTIFGGSFNEQFF. DNA of the CDR3: TGTGCCAGCTCAACTATATTTGGGGGCAGCTTCAATGAGCAGTTCTTC. V and J are TRBV18 and TRBJ2-1; a possible D gene is TRBD1 (6 bases). Trimming took 5 bases from V and 6 from J, leaving 20 bases between them. There are 16 residues in the CDR3. Germline V CDR1 and CDR2: KGHSH, LQKENI.